This T cell receptor (beta chain) was recorded in a study of T cell responses to AZD1222 COVID-19 vaccine. Study conclusions and caveats: Repertoire sampling happened only post peak T cell response.

Germline V CDR1 and CDR2: SGHDT, YYEEEE. The CDR3 runs 16 residues. Deletions cut 4 bases from V and 6 bases from J, with 20 bases between. Profiling relied on immunoSEQ multiplex PCR, and the TCRdb table lists in-frame clones only, not all of them. The sample has some 120,000 clones; 70% to 90% are singletons. The count of this clone is one. Its matching antigen is unknown. The source of this sequence is an adult in good health. The chain combines TRBV5-6 with TRBJ1-5; possibly TRBD1 for D (5 bases). Sequenced here: peripheral blood, sampled on day 0 of AZD1222 vaccination. In DNA form, the CDR3 reads TGTGCCAGCAGCGTGCGACCACAGGAGTACAGTCAGCCCCAGCATTTT. It encodes CASSVRPQEYSQPQHF.